Listed below are T cell receptor beta chains from one sample, sequenced in a study of blood T cell repertoires in COVID-19. The data were produced by immunoSEQ multiplex PCR, yet TCRdb's version contains in-frame clones alone and is incomplete. In the table there are 250,000 or so clones, about four fifths of which are singletons. The sequenced sample was peripheral blood. Receptors originate from a young man who had recovered from COVID-19. Each CDR3 is given with its conserved first and last residue. A D gene is named only where the DNA matches it firmly. Size is stated for part of the rows, as once, few or many counts, or as a class when the clone is expanded.

>NA|TRBV18|TRBJ2-1|NA
CASSPPASAYNEQFF
TGTGCCAGCTCACCACCGGCCTCAGCCTACAATGAGCAGTTCTTC
>NA|TRBV11-2|TRBJ2-1|NA
CASSFSSPGEQFF
TGTGCCAGCAGCTTTTCCTCCCCCGGGGAGCAGTTCTTC
>TRBD1|TRBV18|TRBJ1-6|NA
CASSSRQGDNSPLHF
TGTGCCAGCTCATCAAGACAGGGTGATAATTCACCCCTCCACTTT
>TRBD1|TRBV4-2|TRBJ2-3|NA
CASSQEETGGDTQYF
TGTGCCAGCAGCCAAGAGGAGACAGGGGGAGATACGCAGTATTTT
>TRBD2|TRBV27|TRBJ2-2|NA
CASTLTGLAGGNTGELFF
TGTGCCAGCACTTTGACGGGACTAGCGGGAGGTAACACCGGGGAGCTGTTTTTT
>TRBD1|TRBV3-1/TRBV3-2|TRBJ1-2|NA
CASSYSQGAIDGYTF
TGTGCCAGCAGCTACTCCCAGGGGGCTATCGATGGCTACACCTTC
>NA|TRBV7-7|TRBJ2-5|NA
CASSLGVGLSSETQYF
TGTGCCAGCAGCTTAGGGGTAGGACTCTCATCCGAGACCCAGTACTTC
>NA|TRBV2|TRBJ1-1|NA
CASSAPVTGVNTEAFF
TGTGCCAGCAGCGCCCCTGTGACGGGGGTGAACACTGAAGCTTTCTTT
>NA|TRBV18|TRBJ1-6|NA
CASSATAAPLHF
TGTGCCAGCTCGGCGACTGCAGCACCCCTCCACTTT
>TRBD2|TRBV6-4|TRBJ2-3|few
CASSEEPSGDGTDTQYF
TGTGCCAGCAGTGAGGAGCCTAGCGGGGATGGCACAGATACGCAGTATTTT
>TRBD1|TRBV2|TRBJ1-2|NA
CASRPGQGAHGYTF
TGTGCCAGCCGCCCCGGGCAGGGGGCGCATGGCTACACCTTC
>TRBD1|TRBV18|TRBJ2-7|NA
CASSPLQGSYEQYF
TGTGCCAGCTCACCACTACAGGGGTCCTACGAGCAGTACTTC
>TRBD1|TRBV28|TRBJ1-1|NA
CASNLGTGGKAEAFF
TGTGCCAGCAACCTCGGGACAGGGGGTAAAGCTGAAGCTTTCTTT
>NA|TRBV3-1/TRBV3-2|TRBJ1-2|NA
CASSQLAGQIYGYTF
TGTGCCAGCAGCCAACTCGCGGGGCAGATCTATGGCTACACCTTC
>TRBD1|TRBV4-1|TRBJ1-3|NA
CASSHRQGSGNTIYF
TGCGCCAGCAGCCATCGACAGGGAAGTGGAAACACCATATATTTT
>NA|TRBV13|TRBJ2-7|NA
CASRYRGEQYF
TGTGCCAGCAGGTATCGAGGTGAGCAGTACTTC
>TRBD1|TRBV5-4|TRBJ1-6|few
CASSPQGESSPLHF
TGTGCCAGCAGCCCGCAGGGGGAGAGTTCACCCCTCCACTTT
>NA|TRBV5-1|TRBJ2-2|once
CASSRSMNTGELFF
TGCGCCAGCAGCCGGAGTATGAACACCGGGGAGCTGTTTTTT
>TRBD1|TRBV5-1|TRBJ2-7|NA
CASSFGQGEQYF
TGCGCCAGCAGCTTTGGACAGGGAGAGCAGTACTTC
>TRBD1|TRBV18|TRBJ2-3|NA
CASSQVKGALLDTQYF
TGTGCCAGCTCCCAGGTGAAGGGGGCACTCTTAGATACGCAGTATTTT
>TRBD2|TRBV6-4|TRBJ2-3|NA
CASSAGLAGGPDTQYF
TGTGCCAGCAGTGCGGGACTAGCGGGGGGGCCAGATACGCAGTATTTT
>NA|TRBV6-1|TRBJ2-6|NA
CASSEQLLGANVLTF
TGTGCCAGCAGTGAACAACTTCTTGGGGCCAACGTCCTGACTTTC
>NA|TRBV27|TRBJ1-2|once
CASSLSFRVGYGYTF
TGTGCCAGCAGTTTGTCCTTCAGGGTTGGTTATGGCTACACCTTC
>NA|TRBV10-3|TRBJ2-5|NA
CAISPRAQETQYF
TGTGCCATCAGTCCCAGGGCCCAAGAGACCCAGTACTTC
>NA|TRBV25-1|TRBJ1-5|NA
CASSESGRAKPQHF
TGTGCCAGCAGTGAATCTGGCAGGGCAAAGCCCCAGCATTTT
>NA|TRBV6-5|TRBJ1-2|many
CASQRGSGGNYGYTF
TGTGCCAGCCAAAGAGGCTCTGGCGGAAACTATGGCTACACCTTC
>TRBD1|TRBV6-5|TRBJ1-6|NA
CASTEGQDNSPLHF
TGTGCCAGCACGGAAGGACAGGATAATTCACCCCTCCACTTT
>TRBD1|TRBV7-9|TRBJ1-1|few
CASSPGTGKDTEAFF
TGTGCCAGCAGCCCGGGGACAGGGAAGGACACTGAAGCTTTCTTT
>TRBD1|TRBV5-4|TRBJ1-2|NA
CASSWGQGINYGYTF
TGTGCCAGCAGCTGGGGACAGGGCATAAACTATGGCTACACCTTC
>TRBD2|TRBV7-6|TRBJ2-3|NA
CASSFGGGEIDTQYF
TGTGCCAGCAGCTTCGGCGGGGGGGAGATAGATACGCAGTATTTT
>NA|TRBV18|TRBJ2-3|NA
CASSPPTGASTDTQYF
TGTGCCAGCTCACCCCCGACAGGAGCTAGCACAGATACGCAGTATTTT